The 12 T cell receptor beta chains listed next were all sequenced from one sample in a study of OX40 agonist ivuxolimab in advanced cancers. Sequencing used immunoSEQ multiplex PCR; TCRdb keeps in-frame clones, though not all of them. The sample includes tens of thousands of clones, approximately 87% of them seen just once. The specimen was CD4+ or CD8+ T cells sorted from blood, collected in a trial of the OX40 agonist ivuxolimab. These receptors came from an adult with an advanced solid tumor such as melanoma, head and neck, liver or kidney cancer.

This chain links TRBV5-6 with TRBJ2-5; either TRBD1 or TRBD2 may fit D (6 bases each). The germline CDR1 and CDR2 sequences are SGHDT and YYEEEE. This CDR3 spans 14 amino acids. Trimming cost V 1 base and J 5 bases, with 12 bases left between them. DNA for the CDR3: TGTGCCAGCAGCTTGTGGGGGGCGACGGAGACCCAGTACTTC. Translating it yields CASSLWGATETQYF.

The J gene is TRBJ2-7, the V gene TRBV29-1; weak D call: TRBD2 (5 bases). The CDR3 has 13 residues. Germline V gene lookup returns CDR1 SQVTM and CDR2 ANQGSEA. Deletions cut 1 base from V and 3 bases from J, with 10 bases between. For the CDR3, the DNA is TGCAGCGTTGAAGGTCCAGGACTCTACGAGCAGTACTTC. This codes for CSVEGPGLYEQYF.

J is TRBJ1-1 and V is TRBV7-2; tentatively, D is TRBD1 (6 bases). The CDR3 covers 14 residues. CDR1 is SGHTA and CDR2 is FQGNSA in the germline V gene. Trimming removed 5 bases at V and 0 bases at J, with 10 bases between. The DNA for the CDR3 is TGTGCCAGCAGCCTCGGACAGATGAACACTGAAGCTTTCTTT. Encoded protein: CASSLGQMNTEAFF.

The chain couples TRBV2 to TRBJ2-7, with TRBD1 matching 7 bases. J gave up 5 bases and V 4 bases, and 8 bases lay outside the gene matches. CDR1 is SNHLY and CDR2 is FYNNEI in the germline V gene. This CDR3 contains 14 residues. The CDR3 bases are TGTGCCAGCAGTGTGACAGGGCTTACCCACGAGCAGTACTTC. It yields the protein CASSVTGLTHEQYF.

The gene calls are TRBV9 and TRBJ2-1; tentative D call: TRBD2 (6 bases). The CDR3 runs to 17 residues. Germline-derived CDR1 and CDR2 are SGDLS and YYNGEE. With 0 bases removed from V and 6 bases from J, the gap between germline ends came to 19 bases. The CDR3 DNA is TGTGCCAGCAGCGTAGAGTTGGCTAGCGAGACACCCAATGAGCAGTTCTTC. Its protein product is CASSVELASETPNEQFF.

The chain is built from TRBV4-3 and TRBJ2-1; D remains ambiguous. CDR3 length: 12 amino acids. Germline-derived CDR1 and CDR2 are LGHNA and YSLEER. V lost 1 base, J lost 10 bases, and 8 bases lay in between. CDR3 in amino acids: CASSQGIGEQFF. CDR3 bases: TGCGCCAGCAGCCAAGGGATTGGGGAGCAGTTCTTC.

The rearrangement joins TRBV7-2 to TRBJ2-2; D gene uncertain. The CDR3 loop spans 16 amino acids. The germline V gene has CDR1 SGHTA and CDR2 FQGNSA. Trimming left V 2 bases short and J 0 bases short, with 10 bases between. The DNA of the CDR3 is TGTGCCAGCAGCTTACGGCCGGGCTCGAACACCGGGGAGCTGTTTTTT. This gives the protein CASSLRPGSNTGELFF.

This chain uses TRBV7-9 with TRBJ2-7; D uncertain. The CDR3 sequence is 15 residues long. Deletions cut 1 base from V and 5 bases from J, with 15 bases between. Germline CDR1 reads SEHNR; CDR2 reads FQNEAQ (reference sequence). The CDR3 reads CASSLVGKGHHEQYF. In nucleotides, the CDR3 is TGTGCCAGCAGCTTAGTAGGAAAAGGGCACCACGAGCAGTACTTC.

The J gene is TRBJ1-1, the V gene TRBV28; D may be TRBD1 (5 bases). This CDR3 contains 15 residues. Per germline, CDR1 MDHEN and CDR2 SYDVKM. Deletions cut 5 bases from V and 5 bases from J, with 18 bases between. This CDR3 reads CASSGAESGKTEAFF. The CDR3 DNA reads TGTGCCAGCAGTGGGGCAGAAAGTGGAAAAACTGAAGCTTTCTTT.

The rearrangement links TRBV19 to TRBJ1-2, with TRBD1 identical over 8 bases. This CDR3 is built from 13 residues. Germline V lookup: CDR1 LNHDA, CDR2 SQIVND (reference sequence). The V and J ends lost 7 bases and 8 bases, in that order; junction bases with no gene match: 9. CDR3 sequence: CASTSAGGMGYTF. CDR3 nucleotides: TGTGCCAGTACTTCAGCAGGGGGCATGGGCTACACCTTC.

This chain links TRBV30 with TRBJ1-1; D is undetermined. The V and J ends lost 3 bases and 1 base respectively, with 21 bases between them. The CDR3 runs 17 residues. Germline lookup yields CDR1 GTSNPN and CDR2 SVGIG (reference sequence). The CDR3 DNA is TGTGCCTGGAGCACCTACCAGGACGGTAAAAAGAACACTGAAGCTTTCTTT. Translation: CAWSTYQDGKKNTEAFF.

This chain uses TRBV7-2 with TRBJ1-2; the D gene is possibly TRBD1 (5 bases). In germline, CDR1 is SGHTA, CDR2 FQGNSA. Trimming stripped 3 bases from V and 8 bases from J, with 10 bases between. CDR3 length: 12 amino acids. CDR3 residues: CASSFPGRGYTF. CDR3 in DNA: TGTGCCAGCAGCTTCCCAGGGCGAGGCTACACCTTC.